One sample yielded the 15 T cell receptor gamma chains listed below, sequenced in a study of Vδ1+ human thymocytes. Broader study findings: Highly polyclonal TRG and TRD repertoires with Gaussian CDR3 length distributions appeared in thymus.

The template was reverse-transcribed extracted RNA. Multiplex PCR used pooled V-gene forward primers and a constant-region reverse primer to amplify CDR3s. TCRdb re-called the multiplex PCR reads through CATT. Here the sample spans about 36,000 gamma-chain clones, around 21% being singletons. No antigen has been identified for these receptors. Sequenced: Vdelta1+ gamma-delta thymocytes from the thymus. Subset meaning: FACS-sorted CD3+ TCRalphabeta- TCRVdelta1+ TCRVdelta2- thymocytes. Every receptor here comes from a girl in the first two years of life who had congenital heart surgery.

This clone was detected only a few times. The chain employs TRGV4 and TRGJ1 or TRGJ2. V shed 4 bases and J 0 bases; nucleotides not matched to a gene: 6. The germline V gene encodes CDR1 EGSTGY and CDR2 YDSYTSSV. The CDR3 extends over 14 amino acids. The CDR3 coding sequence is TGTGCCACCTGGGACCCAAGGAATTATTATAAGAAACTCTTT. It specifies CATWDPRNYYKKLF.

The chain carries TRGV2 and TRGJ1 or TRGJ2. Germline V gives CDR1 EGSNGY, CDR2 YDSYNSKV. This CDR3 is 13 amino acids long. After removal of 3 bases from V and 9 bases from J, the junction contained 11 bases not matched to a gene. CDR3: CATWDSPRGKKLF. As DNA, the CDR3 is TGTGCCACCTGGGACTCCCCTAGGGGTAAGAAACTCTTT.

This clone was picked up a small number of times. V and J are TRGV4 and TRGJ1 or TRGJ2. Germline values: CDR1 EGSTGY, CDR2 YDSYTSSV. This CDR3 spans 12 amino acids. V shed 4 bases, J shed 8 bases, and the junction held 8 bases outside the gene matches. CDR3 DNA sequence: TGTGCCACCTGGGACGGTTACAATAAGAAACTCTTT. Translating it yields CATWDGYNKKLF.

Concerning this clone itself: At one end the junction does not follow the germline gene, possibly because of a read error. The chain employs TRGV4 and TRGJ1 or TRGJ2. The CDR3 is made up of 14 amino acids. Per germline, CDR1 EGSTGY and CDR2 YDSYTSSV. CDR3 protein: CATWDGGCKGEKLF. The CDR3 DNA reads as TGCGCCACCTGGGATGGGGGATGCAAGGGAGAGAAACTCTTT.

This clone was detected a few times. Other DNA sequences in the same sample also yield this CDR3. The gene calls are TRGV4 and TRGJ1 or TRGJ2. From germline, CDR1 is EGSTGY and CDR2 YDSYTSSV. The CDR3 spans 14 residues. V lost 0 bases to trimming and J lost 3 bases; unmatched junction nucleotides: 5. The DNA of the CDR3 is TGTGCCACCTGGGATGGGCCTCCTTATTATAAGAAACTCTTT. Residues: CATWDGPPYYKKLF.

This clone was counted a few times. Other DNA variants within this sample encode the same CDR3. This chain uses TRGV3 with TRGJ1 or TRGJ2. Germline-derived CDR1 and CDR2 are VTNTFY and YDVSTARD (reference sequence). The CDR3 is 13 residues long. The V segment lost 0 bases and the J segment 7 bases; nucleotides outside the gene matches: 6. CDR3 DNA: TGTGCCACCTGGGACAGGCGGGCCTATAAGAAACTCTTT. Translated: CATWDRRAYKKLF.

This clone was picked up a small number of times. The chain carries TRGV9 and TRGJ1 or TRGJ2. With 1 base clipped from V and 2 bases from J, the junction kept 14 bases outside the gene matches. CDR1 and CDR2 from the germline V gene are GITISATS and ISYDGTV (reference sequence). The CDR3 sequence is 17 residues long. The CDR3 spells CALWEVGNPTYYYKKLF. The CDR3 coding sequence is TGTGCCTTGTGGGAGGTCGGAAATCCCACCTATTATTATAAGAAACTCTTT.

V usage is TRGV5 and J usage is TRGJ1 or TRGJ2. Germline CDR1 reads VINAFY; CDR2 reads YDVSNSKD. V was pared by 4 bases and J by 2 bases, with 14 bases of the junction left unmatched. The CDR3 extends over 16 amino acids. CDR3 protein: CATWDGPLRDYYKKLF. As DNA, the CDR3 is TGTGCCACCTGGGATGGACCCCTAAGAGATTATTATAAGAAACTCTTT.

This clone was observed a handful of times. The chain carries TRGV9 and TRGJ1 or TRGJ2. CDR3 length equals 14 residues. Germline lookup yields CDR1 GITISATS and CDR2 ISYDGTV (reference sequence). The V and J ends lost 0 bases and 2 bases, in that order; junction bases with no gene match: 4. The CDR3 is CALWEVRYYYKKLF. The CDR3 nucleotides are TGTGCCTTGTGGGAGGTGAGGTATTATTATAAGAAACTCTTT.

The V and J genes are TRGV8 and TRGJ1 or TRGJ2. V shed 3 bases and J 6 bases; nucleotides not matched to a gene: 11. The CDR3 loop spans 14 amino acids. Germline lookup yields CDR1 VENAVY and CDR2 YDSYNSRV. The CDR3 DNA reads TGTGCCACCTGGGATCGGCGGGCGTTTTATAAGAAACTCTTT. It encodes CATWDRRAFYKKLF.

This clone has more than one count but fewer than ten. The rearrangement uses TRGV9 and TRGJ1 or TRGJ2. With V trimmed by 2 bases and J by 15 bases, 16 bases remained unmatched. Looked up from germline, CDR1 is GITISATS and CDR2 is ISYDGTV (reference sequence). CDR3 length: 13 residues. Written as DNA, the CDR3 is TGTGCCTTGTGGGAGGCCCTCCCGGGTTTGGTACTCTTT. This sequence encodes CALWEALPGLVLF.

This clone was recorded a few times. Other DNA sequences in the same sample also yield this CDR3. The chain couples TRGV2 to TRGJP2. V lost 1 base and J lost 0; bases outside the gene matches: 5. The CDR3 runs 16 residues. Per the germline V gene, CDR1 is EGSNGY and CDR2 is YDSYNSKV. The CDR3 DNA sequence: TGTGCCACCTGGGACGGTAGTAATAGTAGTGATTGGATCAAGACGTTT. Its protein is CATWDGSNSSDWIKTF.

This clone was found many times. A read error is possible here, since a much larger clone lies one base away. This same CDR3 is encoded by further DNA sequences in the sample. The genes are TRGV2 and TRGJ1 or TRGJ2. The V segment lost 0 bases and the J segment 2 bases; nucleotides outside the gene matches: 1. Germline V lookup: CDR1 EGSNGY, CDR2 YDSYNSKV. The CDR3 has 13 residues. For the CDR3, the DNA is TGTGCCACCTGGGACGGGTATTATTATAAGAAACTCTTT. It is translated as CATWDGYYYKKLF.

This clone was recorded a few times. V usage is TRGV9 and J usage is TRGJ1 or TRGJ2. After removal of 3 bases from V and 2 bases from J, the junction contained 4 bases not matched to a gene. This CDR3 comprises 13 residues. The germline V gene has CDR1 GITISATS and CDR2 ISYDGTV (reference sequence). The CDR3 DNA follows: TGTGCCTTGTGGGAGTGCTATTATTATAAGAAACTCTTT. This codes for CALWECYYYKKLF.

The chain employs TRGV9 and TRGJ1 or TRGJ2. V lost 6 bases and J lost 4; bases outside the gene matches: 9. The germline gives CDR1 GITISATS, CDR2 ISYDGTV (reference sequence). This CDR3 contains 13 residues. CDR3 sequence (DNA): TGTGCCTTGTGGTACCTCAGGTATTATAAGAAACTCTTT. Its protein product is CALWYLRYYKKLF.